This T cell receptor (beta chain) was identified in a study of blood T cell repertoires in COVID-19. Repertoires were generated with immunoSEQ multiplex PCR, while TCRdb's copy carries only in-frame clones and drops some. The table lists 100,000 or so clones, more than 70% of them singletons. The V gene's germline CDR1 is LNHDA and CDR2 SQIVND (reference sequence). V was clipped by 7 bases and J by 14 bases; unmatched bases: 12. The CDR3 spans 14 residues. This sequence was found in a woman aged 25 to 45 with acute or convalescent COVID-19. What was sequenced was peripheral blood. V and J are TRBV19 and TRBJ2-1; 12 nucleotides agree with TRBD1. CDR3 DNA sequence: TGTGCCAGTACCCCAGGGGGACAGGGGGCAATGGAGTTCTTC. Amino acid sequence: CASTPGGQGAMEFF.